This T cell receptor beta chain was identified in a study of blood T cell repertoires in COVID-19 (dated by TCRdb to the early 2020s). Regarding the study in general: Collaborator samples came from the United States, Italy and Spain and covered acute and convalescent phases of COVID-19. The prospective study material was composed of cDNA or gDNA derived from T cells, B-cell-depleted T cells, or PBMCs. The dataset comprised deeply sampled blood TCRbeta repertoires from subjects exposed to, actively infected with, or recovered from COVID-19. A freely available public database, intended as a resource for researchers studying the immune response to SARS-CoV-2, is where the repertoires were released. The samples were drawn from two sources: the first 160 participants of the ongoing ImmuneRACE study, and 1,200 or so subjects contributed by 6 global collaborators. A de-identified subject ID, COVID-19 status, age in years and sex were almost always included in the sample metadata. Where available, HLA class I and class II types were obtained from metadata supplied by the sample provider rather than from assay-based typing.

General findings and caveats noted by the study authors: The quantity of clinical and demographic metadata differed by source and by participant and was supplied without curation.

One collaborating source in Seattle enrolled patients while the patients were actively infected and followed the patients over time throughout the course of disease. Each collaborating institution followed its own protocols to collect whole blood in K2EDTA tubes. For TCRbeta analysis, collaborators shipped samples as frozen whole blood, isolated PBMCs, or DNA extracted from either of those sample types. The immunoSEQ Assay, a bias-controlled multiplex PCR, was used to amplify TCRbeta CDR3 regions from genomic DNA. Per the authors' processing: The number of nucleated cells in each sample was estimated from the amplification of reference gene primers within the assay. Sequence reads were collapsed and filtered to measure the absolute abundance of every unique TCRbeta CDR3 rearrangement. For each sample, productive Simpson clonality was calculated as the square root of Simpson's diversity index across productive rearrangements. Here the immuneACCESS table is served through TCRdb, limited to in-frame sequences with V and J called. Missing clones are a known gap in these copies; in checked studies unresolved V genes cover under half, and the rest lacks a known reason. V, J and clone size are those of that table, while D and trimming were read from the DNA. In all, the sample holds hundreds of thousands of clones, and approximately 91% of those were seen once. The ten largest clonotypes hold roughly 12% of the sample.

V gives up 4 bases and J gives up 6 bases, and the segment between their germline ends measures 16 bases. CDR1 and CDR2 (SGHRS, YFSETQ) derive from the germline V gene. The CDR3, from cysteine to phenylalanine, totals 14 residues. The kept DNA is CDR3 alone, 42 bases in frame from the first base. As concerns this clone: Its antigen is unknown. Within one base of it there is no much larger clone, and no base qualities were kept.

The chain links TRBV5-1 with TRBJ1-2; the D gene is not confidently resolved. The clonotype originates from a woman younger than 45 with COVID-19, enrolled during active disease. Sequenced: peripheral blood. The CDR3 corresponds to CASSRYNPADGYTF. The base sequence is TGCGCCAGCAGCCGATACAACCCGGCGGATGGCTACACCTTC. The reference TRBV5-1 and TRBJ1-2 proteins fill in what lies around the CDR3, so the full variable domain reads KAGVTQTPRYLIKTRGQQVTLSCSPISGHRSVSWYQQTPGQGLQFLFEYFSETQRNKGNFPGRFSGRQFSNSRSEMNVSTLELGDSALYLCASSRYNPADGYTFGSGTRLTVV.